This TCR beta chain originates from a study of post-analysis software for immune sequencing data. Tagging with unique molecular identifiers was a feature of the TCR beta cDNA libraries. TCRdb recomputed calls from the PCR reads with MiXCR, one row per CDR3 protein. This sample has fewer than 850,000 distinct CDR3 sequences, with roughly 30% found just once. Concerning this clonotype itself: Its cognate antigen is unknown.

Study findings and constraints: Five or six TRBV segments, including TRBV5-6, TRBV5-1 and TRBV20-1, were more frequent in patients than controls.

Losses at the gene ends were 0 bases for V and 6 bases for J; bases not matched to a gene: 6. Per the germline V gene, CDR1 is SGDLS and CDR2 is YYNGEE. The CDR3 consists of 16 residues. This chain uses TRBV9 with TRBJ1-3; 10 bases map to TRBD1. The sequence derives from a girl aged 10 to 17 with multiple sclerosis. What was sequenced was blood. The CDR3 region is CASSVDMDRGTNTIYF. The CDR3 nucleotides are TGTGCCAGCAGCGTAGACATGGACAGGGGGACAAACACCATATATTTT.